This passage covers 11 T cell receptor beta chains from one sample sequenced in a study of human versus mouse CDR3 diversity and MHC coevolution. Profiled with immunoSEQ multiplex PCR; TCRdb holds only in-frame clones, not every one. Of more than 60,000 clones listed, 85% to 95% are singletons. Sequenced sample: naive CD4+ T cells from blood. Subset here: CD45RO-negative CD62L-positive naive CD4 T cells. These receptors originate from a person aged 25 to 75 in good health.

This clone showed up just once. The DNA of the CDR3 is TGTGCCAGCACAATGCAGGGTACTGGCTATGGCTACACCTTC. It is translated as CASTMQGTGYGYTF. V and J are TRBV2 and TRBJ1-2, with D maybe TRBD1 (5 bases). V was pared by 7 bases and J by 4 bases, with 16 bases between. The CDR3 covers 14 residues. Germline V CDR1 and CDR2: SNHLY, FYNNEI.

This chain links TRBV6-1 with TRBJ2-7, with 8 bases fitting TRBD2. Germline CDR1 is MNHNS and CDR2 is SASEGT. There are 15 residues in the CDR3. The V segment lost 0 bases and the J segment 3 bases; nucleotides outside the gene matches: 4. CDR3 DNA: TGTGCCAGCAGTGAAGCAACTAGCGGCTACTACGAGCAGTACTTC. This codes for CASSEATSGYYEQYF.

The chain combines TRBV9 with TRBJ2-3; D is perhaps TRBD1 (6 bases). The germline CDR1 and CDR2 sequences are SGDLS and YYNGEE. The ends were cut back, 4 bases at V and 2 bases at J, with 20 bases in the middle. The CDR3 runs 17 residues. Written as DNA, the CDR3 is TGTGCCAGCAGCTCATACAGAGGGGGTGGCTTCACAGATACGCAGTATTTT. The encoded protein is CASSSYRGGGFTDTQYF.

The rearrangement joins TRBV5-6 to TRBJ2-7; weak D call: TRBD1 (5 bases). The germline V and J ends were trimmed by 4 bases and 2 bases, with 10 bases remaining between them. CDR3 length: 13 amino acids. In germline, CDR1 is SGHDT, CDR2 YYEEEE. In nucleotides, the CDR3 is TGTGCCAGCAGCCGGCAGGGCCCCTACGAGCAGTACTTC. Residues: CASSRQGPYEQYF.

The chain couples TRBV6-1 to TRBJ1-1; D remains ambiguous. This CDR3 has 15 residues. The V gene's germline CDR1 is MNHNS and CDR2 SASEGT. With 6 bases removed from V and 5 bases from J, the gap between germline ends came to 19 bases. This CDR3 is CASRSALLLGTEAFF. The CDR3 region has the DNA TGTGCCAGCAGAAGTGCGCTTTTGCTAGGAACTGAAGCTTTCTTT.

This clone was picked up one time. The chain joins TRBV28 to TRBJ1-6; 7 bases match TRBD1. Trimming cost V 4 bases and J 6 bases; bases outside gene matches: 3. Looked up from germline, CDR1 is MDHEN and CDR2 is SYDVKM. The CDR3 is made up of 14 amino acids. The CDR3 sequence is CASSSGQSNSPLHF. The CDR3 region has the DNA TGTGCCAGCAGTTCGGGACAGAGTAATTCACCCCTCCACTTT. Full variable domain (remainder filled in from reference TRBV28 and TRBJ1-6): DVKVTQSSRYLVKRTGEKVFLECVQDMDHENMFWYRQDPGLGLRLIYFSYDVKMKEKGDIPEGYSVSREKKERFSLILESASTNQTSMYLCASSSGQSNSPLHFGNGTRLTVT.

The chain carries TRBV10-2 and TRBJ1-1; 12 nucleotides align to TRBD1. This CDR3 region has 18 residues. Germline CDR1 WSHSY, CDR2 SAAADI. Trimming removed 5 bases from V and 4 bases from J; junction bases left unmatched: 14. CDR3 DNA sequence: TGCGCCAGCAGTCTTATCTGGGGACAGGGGGCTGGAAGCACTGAAGCTTTCTTT. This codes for CASSLIWGQGAGSTEAFF.

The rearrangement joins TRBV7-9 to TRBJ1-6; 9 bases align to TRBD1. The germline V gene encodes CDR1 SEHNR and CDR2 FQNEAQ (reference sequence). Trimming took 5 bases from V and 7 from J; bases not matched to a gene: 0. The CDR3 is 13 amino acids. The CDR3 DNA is TGTGCCAGCAGCGGACAGGGGAATTCACCCCTCCACTTT. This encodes CASSGQGNSPLHF.

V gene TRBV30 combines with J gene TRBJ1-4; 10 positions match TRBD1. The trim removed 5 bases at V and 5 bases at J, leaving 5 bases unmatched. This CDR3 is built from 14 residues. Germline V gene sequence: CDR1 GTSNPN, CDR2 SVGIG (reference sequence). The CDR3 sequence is CAWFRQGANEKLFF. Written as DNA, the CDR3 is TGTGCCTGGTTTCGACAGGGGGCGAATGAAAAACTGTTTTTT.

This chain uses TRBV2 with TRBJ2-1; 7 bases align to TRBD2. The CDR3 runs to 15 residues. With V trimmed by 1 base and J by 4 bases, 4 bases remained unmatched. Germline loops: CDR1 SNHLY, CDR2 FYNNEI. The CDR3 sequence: CASSEGGGGYNEQFF. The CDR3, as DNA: TGTGCCAGCAGTGAAGGTGGCGGGGGTTACAATGAGCAGTTCTTC.

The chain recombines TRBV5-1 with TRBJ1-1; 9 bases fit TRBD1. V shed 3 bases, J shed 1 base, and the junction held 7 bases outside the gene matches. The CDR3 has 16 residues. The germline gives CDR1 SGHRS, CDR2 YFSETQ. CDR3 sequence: CASSYGQGLGNTEAFF. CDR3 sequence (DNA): TGCGCCAGCAGCTATGGACAGGGGCTCGGGAACACTGAAGCTTTCTTT.